This T cell receptor (beta chain) came from a study of regulatory and conventional T cells in RAG deficiency. Here immunoSEQ multiplex PCR was the method, and the copy in TCRdb shows in-frame clones only, minus some. The sample carries roughly 1,100 clones, around 80% recorded once. Blood CD4+ CD25-low CD127-high conventional T cells supplied the genomic DNA template. Trimming shortened V by 6 bases and J by 0 bases, and 3 bases separated the two germline ends. CDR1 LNHDA and CDR2 SQIVND come from the germline V gene (reference sequence). The CDR3 length is 12 residues. This chain connects TRBV19 to TRBJ1-5; D gene ambiguous. The sequence was collected from a human donor with RAG deficiency presenting as combined immunodeficiency. The sequenced sample was CD4+ effector T cells sorted from blood. CDR3 DNA: TGTGCCAGTAGGGATAGCAATCAGCCCCAGCATTTT. Its protein product is CASRDSNQPQHF.